The TCR beta chain under discussion was sequenced for a study of cytomegalovirus exposure and HLA in healthy donors. Study results and caveats: As a later analysis showed, several of the most significant clusters appeared to be linked to common viral pathogens.

With V trimmed by 4 bases and J by 6 bases, 2 bases remained unmatched. Germline V lookup: CDR1 SGHTA, CDR2 FQGNSA. CDR3 length: 14 amino acids. This PCR relied on a set of 60 Vbeta primers and 13 Jbeta primers. Assay: immunoSEQ multiplex PCR; the TCRdb copy retains only in-frame clones and omits some. The sample has under 150,000 clones, 78% seen once; the top ten hold 2.8%. Only a few counts were recorded for this clone. No antigen is known for it. V and J are TRBV7-2 and TRBJ2-2; the match to TRBD2 covers 10 bases. The sequence was obtained from a male donor in good health and CMV-seronegative. The sequenced sample was PBMCs. CDR3 in amino acids: CASSSLAGAGELFF. DNA for the CDR3: TGTGCCAGCAGCTCCCTAGCGGGGGCCGGGGAGCTGTTTTTT.